This TCR beta chain stems from a study of regulatory T cells in long-lasting Graves disease. This clonotype was found many times. Germline V gene data show CDR1 as SGHRS and CDR2 as YFSETQ. The CDR3 totals 13 residues. The V end lost 0 bases, the J end lost 5 bases, and 6 bases lay between the germline ends. iRepertoire HTBI primers and Arm-PCR of CDR3 regions built TCR beta libraries. Per the original data handling: The samples yielded about 63 TRBV and roughly 15 TRBJ segments. Each CDR3 protein is one row after TCRdb ran MiXCR on the multiplex PCR reads. The V and J calls follow TCRdb's processing rather than the paper's. Of roughly 250,000 distinct CDR3 sequences listed, 15% to 20% are singletons. Indicated time point: newly diagnosed GD, antithyroid drugs for less than 3 months. Extracted PBMC RNA gave rise to the TCR library. The same specimen was also included in a second study, on T cells in Graves' hyperthyroidism and ophthalmopathy.

The chain links TRBV5-1 to TRBJ2-1; D remains ambiguous. Sequencing used peripheral blood mononuclear cells (PBMCs), obtained at new diagnosis, from a patient treated with antithyroid drugs. This receptor was obtained from a woman aged 25 to 39 with Graves disease. This CDR3 is CASSLARNNEQFF. The CDR3 nucleotides read TGCGCCAGCAGCTTGGCCCGGAACAATGAGCAGTTCTTC.